What follows are 18 T cell receptor beta chains derived from one specimen sequenced in a study of blood T cell repertoires in COVID-19. Method: immunoSEQ multiplex PCR; TCRdb's copy keeps in-frame clones and lacks some. The sample includes around 300,000 clones, around 90% of them seen just once. The specimen was peripheral blood. The receptors were sampled from a man between 18 and 35 years old with active or convalescent COVID-19.

V and J are TRBV19 and TRBJ2-1; 8 bases match TRBD1. This CDR3 has 16 amino acids. Germline V lookup: CDR1 LNHDA, CDR2 SQIVND (reference sequence). The junction had 7 bases not matched to a gene; V was cut back by 3 bases and J by 3 bases. The CDR3 sequence: CASSMGQAQGYNEQFF. For the CDR3, the DNA is TGTGCCAGTAGTATGGGACAGGCCCAAGGCTACAATGAGCAGTTCTTC.

This chain connects TRBV4-2 to TRBJ2-5; D is undetermined. The CDR3 contains 14 residues. The ends were cut back, 6 bases at V and 1 base at J, with 12 bases in the middle. Looked up from germline, CDR1 is LGHNA and CDR2 is YNFKEQ. The CDR3 coding sequence is TGTGCCAGCAGTCCCAACCTAGTCCAAGAGACCCAGTACTTC. It translates to CASSPNLVQETQYF.

The V call is TRBV7-9, the J call TRBJ1-5; weak D call: TRBD1 (6 bases). Per germline, CDR1 SEHNR and CDR2 FQNEAQ (reference sequence). Trimming took off 4 bases at V and 3 bases at J, with 10 bases between the two ends. CDR3 length equals 14 residues. CDR3 DNA sequence: TGTGCCAGCAGCTACGGACAGATCAATCAGCCCCAGCATTTT. This translates into CASSYGQINQPQHF.

The chain carries TRBV3-1 (or the pseudogene TRBV3-2) and TRBJ1-6, with 7 bases lining up with TRBD1. This CDR3 is 15 amino acids long. Trimming took 5 bases from V and 8 from J; bases not matched to a gene: 9. The germline V gene encodes CDR1 LGHDT and CDR2 YNNKEL (reference sequence). The CDR3 sequence: CASSSRQGTDSPLHF. CDR3 sequence (DNA): TGTGCCAGCAGCTCCCGACAGGGAACGGATTCACCCCTCCACTTT.

The chain links TRBV5-1 to TRBJ1-1, with 7 positions matching TRBD1. There are 17 residues in the CDR3. With V trimmed by 0 bases and J by 1 base, 9 bases remained unmatched. In germline, CDR1 is SGHRS, CDR2 YFSETQ. CDR3 DNA sequence: TGCGCCAGCAGCTTGGGCCTGACAGGGTTCGGGAACACTGAAGCTTTCTTT. Protein: CASSLGLTGFGNTEAFF.

The count of this clone is one. The CDR3 coding sequence is TGTGCCAGTAGTCCTAGGCGGGAGCGATGGAACACTGAAGCTTTCTTT. Amino acid sequence: CASSPRRERWNTEAFF. The rearrangement links TRBV19 to TRBJ1-1; D ambiguous. V lost 5 bases and J lost 1, with 17 bases in between. The CDR3 extends over 16 amino acids. Germline CDR1 reads LNHDA; CDR2 reads SQIVND (reference sequence).

The chain employs TRBV10-3 and TRBJ2-3; 15 bases agree with TRBD2. The CDR3 contains 19 residues. Unmatched junction bases numbered 6, after V lost 0 bases and J lost 2 bases. Germline V gene sequence: CDR1 ENHRY, CDR2 SYGVKD. The CDR3 DNA follows: TGTGCCATCAGTGAGTCGGGGACTAGCGGGGGGCCCGCCACAGATACGCAGTATTTT. This sequence encodes CAISESGTSGGPATDTQYF.

The chain recombines TRBV20-1 with TRBJ2-7, with D possibly TRBD1 on 6 matching bases. The V gene's germline CDR1 is DFQATT and CDR2 SNEGSKA (reference sequence). CDR3 length: 12 amino acids. With 3 bases removed from V and 6 bases from J, the gap between germline ends came to 12 bases. For the CDR3, the DNA is TGCAGTGCTAGTGGGGACAATCGCGAGCAGTACTTC. Its translation: CSASGDNREQYF.

In DNA form, the CDR3 reads TGTGCCAGCAGCCGATCTAGCACGGCTACGCAGTATTTT. This encodes CASSRSSTATQYF. The chain carries TRBV12-3 or TRBV12-4 and TRBJ2-3; possible D gene TRBD2, 5 bases. Trimming cost V 6 bases and J 8 bases, with 15 bases left between them. The CDR3 length is 13 residues.

This chain joins TRBV7-3 and TRBJ1-1; 8 bases align to TRBD1. CDR1 and CDR2 from the germline V gene are SGHTA and FQGTGA. This CDR3 contains 14 residues. Losses at the gene ends were 5 bases for V and 1 base for J; bases not matched to a gene: 3. The chain's CDR3 is CASSPGQGNTEAFF. In nucleotides, the CDR3 is TGTGCCAGCAGCCCTGGACAGGGGAACACTGAAGCTTTCTTT.

The V gene is TRBV6-5, the J gene TRBJ1-4; 7 nucleotides align to TRBD1. This CDR3 contains 13 residues. Unmatched junction bases numbered 8, after V lost 6 bases and J lost 10 bases. The germline gives CDR1 MNHEY, CDR2 SVGAGI. CDR3 sequence: CASRVNRGGKLFF. In DNA form, the CDR3 reads TGTGCCAGCAGGGTTAACAGGGGTGGAAAACTGTTTTTT.

V usage is TRBV11-3 and J usage is TRBJ2-2; a possible D gene is TRBD1 (6 bases). V was trimmed by 5 bases and J by 3 bases, leaving 13 bases between them. Germline V gene sequence: CDR1 SGHNT, CDR2 YENEEA. The CDR3 is 15 residues long. The CDR3 region has the DNA TGTGCCAGCAGCCGTGAGGGGGTTGACACCGGGGAGCTGTTTTTT. It yields the protein CASSREGVDTGELFF.

The rearrangement uses TRBV12-2 and TRBJ2-7; the table gives TRBD1 as D, unverified against the DNA. TRBV12-2 is a listed pseudogene. The CDR3 is 17 residues long. CDR3 loop: CASRLGNNRVSTYEQYF. DNA for the CDR3: TGTGCAAGTCGCTTAGGGAATAACAGGGTTTCAACCTACGAGCAGTACTTC.

The table lists this clone with a count of one. This chain uses TRBV7-9 with TRBJ1-6; D remains unclear. The V end lost 4 bases, the J end lost 7 bases, and 17 bases lay between the germline ends. The CDR3 sequence is 16 residues long. The germline V gene has CDR1 SEHNR and CDR2 FQNEAQ (reference sequence). The CDR3 reads CASSSNRVENNSPLHF. CDR3 DNA sequence: TGTGCCAGCAGCTCGAACCGCGTCGAAAACAATTCACCCCTCCACTTT.

The V gene is TRBV2, the J gene TRBJ2-7, with 12 positions matching TRBD1. The CDR3 is 14 amino acids. The ends lost 3 bases at V and 6 bases at J; junction bases unmatched: 3. Germline V CDR1 and CDR2: SNHLY, FYNNEI. CDR3 nucleotide sequence: TGTGCCAGCAGTGAGGGACAGGGGGCACGCGAGCAGTACTTC. Its translation: CASSEGQGAREQYF.

The chain couples TRBV10-3 to TRBJ1-3; no clear D gene. Trimming left V 5 bases short and J 0 bases short, with 11 bases between. Germline CDR1 ENHRY, CDR2 SYGVKD. CDR3 length: 15 residues. CDR3 sequence reads: CAISPQDYSGNTIYF. The CDR3 DNA sequence: TGTGCCATCAGTCCCCAGGACTACTCTGGAAACACCATATATTTT.

The chain combines TRBV2 with TRBJ2-1; 8 bases agree with TRBD1. The ends lost 6 bases at V and 1 base at J; junction bases unmatched: 5. The CDR3 is made up of 15 amino acids. Germline V CDR1 and CDR2: SNHLY, FYNNEI. The CDR3 region is CASSAGQGSYNEQFF. DNA for the CDR3: TGTGCCAGCAGCGCTGGACAGGGTTCCTACAATGAGCAGTTCTTC.

The CDR3 region is CASSASRGGAKAFF. CDR3 DNA: TGTGCCAGCAGCGCATCCCGGGGGGGGGCAAAAGCTTTCTTT. V gene TRBV3-1 (or the pseudogene TRBV3-2) combines with J gene TRBJ1-1, with D perhaps matching TRBD1 (6 bases). This CDR3 region has 14 residues. Trimming pared 5 bases from V and 9 bases from J, leaving 19 bases between. Per the germline V gene, CDR1 is LGHDT and CDR2 is YNNKEL (reference sequence).